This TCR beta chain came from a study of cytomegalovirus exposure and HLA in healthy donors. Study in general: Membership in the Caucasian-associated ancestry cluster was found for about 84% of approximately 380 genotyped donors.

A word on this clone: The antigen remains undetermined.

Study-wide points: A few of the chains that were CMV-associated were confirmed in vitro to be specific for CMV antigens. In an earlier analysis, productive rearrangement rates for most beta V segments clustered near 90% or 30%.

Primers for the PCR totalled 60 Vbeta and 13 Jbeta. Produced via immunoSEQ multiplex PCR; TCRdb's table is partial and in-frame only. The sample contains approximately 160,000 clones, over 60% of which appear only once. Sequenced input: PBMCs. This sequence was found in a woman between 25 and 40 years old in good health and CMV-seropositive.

The DNA for the CDR3 is TGCGCCAGCAGCTCAGAACCGACAGGGGACTATGGCTACACCTTC. Translated: CASSSEPTGDYGYTF. This chain joins TRBV5-1 and TRBJ1-2; 8 bases fit TRBD1. V shed 3 bases, J shed 3 bases, and the junction held 7 bases outside the gene matches. Germline values: CDR1 SGHRS, CDR2 YFSETQ. This CDR3 spans 15 amino acids.